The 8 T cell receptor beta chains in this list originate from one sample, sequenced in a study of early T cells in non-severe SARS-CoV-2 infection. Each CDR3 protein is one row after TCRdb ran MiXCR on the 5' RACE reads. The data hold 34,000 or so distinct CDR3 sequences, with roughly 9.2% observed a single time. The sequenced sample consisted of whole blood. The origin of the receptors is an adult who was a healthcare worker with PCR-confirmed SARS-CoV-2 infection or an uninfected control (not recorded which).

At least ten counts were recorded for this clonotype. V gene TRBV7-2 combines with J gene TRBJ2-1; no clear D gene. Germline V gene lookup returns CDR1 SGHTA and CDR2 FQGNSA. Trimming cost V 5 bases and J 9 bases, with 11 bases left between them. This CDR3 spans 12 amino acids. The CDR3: CASSGRSGEQFF. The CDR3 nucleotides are TGTGCCAGCAGCGGCCGTTCTGGTGAGCAGTTCTTC.

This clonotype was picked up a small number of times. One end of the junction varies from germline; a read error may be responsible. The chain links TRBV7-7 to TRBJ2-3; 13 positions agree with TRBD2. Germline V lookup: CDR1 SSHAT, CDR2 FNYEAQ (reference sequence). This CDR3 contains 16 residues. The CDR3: CASSSGLAGITDTQYF. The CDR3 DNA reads TGTGCTAGCAGCTCGGGACTAGCGGGGATCACAGATACGCAGTATTTT.

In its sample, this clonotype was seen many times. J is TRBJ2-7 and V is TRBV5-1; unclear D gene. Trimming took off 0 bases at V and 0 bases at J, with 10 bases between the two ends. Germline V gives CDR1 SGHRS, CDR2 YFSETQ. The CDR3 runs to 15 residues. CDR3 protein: CASSLAAESSYEQYF. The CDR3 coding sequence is TGCGCCAGCAGCTTGGCGGCGGAGAGCTCCTACGAGCAGTACTTC.

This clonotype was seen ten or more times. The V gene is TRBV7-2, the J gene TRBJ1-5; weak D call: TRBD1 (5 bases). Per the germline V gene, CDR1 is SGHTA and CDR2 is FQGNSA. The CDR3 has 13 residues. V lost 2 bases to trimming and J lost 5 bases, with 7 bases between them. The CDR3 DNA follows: TGTGCCAGCAGCTTATCGGGGGATCAGCCCCAGCATTTT. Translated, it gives CASSLSGDQPQHF.

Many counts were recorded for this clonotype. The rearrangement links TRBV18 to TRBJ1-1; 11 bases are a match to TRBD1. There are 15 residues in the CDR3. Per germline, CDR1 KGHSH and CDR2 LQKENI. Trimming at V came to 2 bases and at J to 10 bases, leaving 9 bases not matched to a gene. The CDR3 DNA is TGTGCCAGCTCACCAGAGTCCGGGACAGGGGGAAGAGCTTTCTTT. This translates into CASSPESGTGGRAFF.

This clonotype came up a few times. The CDR3 reads CASTSGGSTDTQYF. The CDR3 DNA follows: TGCGCCAGTACTAGCGGGGGAAGCACAGATACGCAGTATTTT. The chain employs TRBV5-1 and TRBJ2-3; TRBD2 aligns across 11 bases. V shed 8 bases and J 0 bases; nucleotides not matched to a gene: 2. Germline values: CDR1 SGHRS, CDR2 YFSETQ. CDR3 length: 14 amino acids.

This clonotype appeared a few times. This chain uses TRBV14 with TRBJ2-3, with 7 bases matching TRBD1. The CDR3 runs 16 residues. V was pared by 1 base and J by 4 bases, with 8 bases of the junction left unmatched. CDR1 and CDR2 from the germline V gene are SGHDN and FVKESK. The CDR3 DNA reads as TGTGCCAGCAGCCAAGCACGGACAGGCCGATCAGATACGCAGTATTTT. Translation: CASSQARTGRSDTQYF.

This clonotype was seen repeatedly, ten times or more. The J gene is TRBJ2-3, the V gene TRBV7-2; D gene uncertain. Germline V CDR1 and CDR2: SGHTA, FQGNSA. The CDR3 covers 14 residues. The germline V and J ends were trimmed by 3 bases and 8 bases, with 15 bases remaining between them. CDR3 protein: CASSFQSATGTQYF. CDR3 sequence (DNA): TGTGCCAGCAGCTTTCAAAGTGCCACGGGTACGCAGTATTTT. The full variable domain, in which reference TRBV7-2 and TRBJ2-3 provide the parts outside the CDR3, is GAGVSQSPSNKVTEKGKDVELRCDPISGHTALYWYRQSLGQGLEFLIYFQGNSAPDKSGLPSDRFSAERTGGSVSTLTIQRTQQEDSAVYLCASSFQSATGTQYFGPGTRLTVL.